Shown below are 10 T cell receptor beta chains from a single sample sequenced in a study of neurological immune-mediated disorders. TCRdb re-called the 5' RACE reads with MiXCR, one entry per CDR3 protein. The profile covers fewer than 25,000 distinct CDR3 sequences, with 8% to 13% appearing a single time and about 20% taken by the ten largest. Sequenced sample: PBMCs. Receptor source: a woman aged 60-75 years with HTLV-1-associated myelopathy (HAM/TSP).

The DNA of the CDR3 is TGTGCCAGCAGTCCCCAGGACACGGCACATGAGCAGTTCTTC. This codes for CASSPQDTAHEQFF. This chain links TRBV6-2 or TRBV6-3 with TRBJ2-1, with D perhaps TRBD1 (5 bases). CDR1 is MNHEY and CDR2 is SVGEGT in the germline V gene. This CDR3 has 14 residues. V gave up 5 bases and J gave up 8 bases, with 16 bases separating them.

This clonotype was counted ten times or more. The DNA of the CDR3 is TGTGCCAGCAGCTTAGCGGGCTGGCTCACCGGGGAGCTGTTTTTT. Its translation is CASSLAGWLTGELFF. The gene calls are TRBV7-6 and TRBJ2-2; D is undetermined. Trimming pared 0 bases from V and 4 bases from J, leaving 9 bases between. The CDR3 covers 15 residues. The germline V gene encodes CDR1 SGHVS and CDR2 FNYEAQ.

This clonotype was found many times. The chain carries TRBV7-2 and TRBJ1-2; D gene uncertain. The germline gives CDR1 SGHTA, CDR2 FQGNSA. CDR3 length: 15 amino acids. Trimming took 2 bases from V and 2 from J, leaving 12 bases between them. This CDR3 is CASSLIYPPNYGYTF. The CDR3 DNA reads TGTGCCAGCAGCTTAATTTACCCCCCCAACTATGGCTACACCTTC.

The sample holds many counts of this clonotype. This chain connects TRBV20-1 to TRBJ2-7; no clear D gene. With 0 bases removed from V and 3 bases from J, the gap between germline ends came to 15 bases. Germline CDR1 is DFQATT and CDR2 is SNEGSKA (reference sequence). This CDR3 is 15 amino acids long. The CDR3 reads CSARDLDGPIYEQYF. DNA of the CDR3: TGCAGTGCTAGAGATTTGGACGGTCCGATCTACGAGCAGTACTTC.

This clonotype was detected many times. The chain carries TRBV18 and TRBJ2-7, with 11 bases fitting TRBD1. Germline V lookup: CDR1 KGHSH, CDR2 LQKENI. The V segment lost 3 bases and the J segment 1 base; nucleotides outside the gene matches: 5. The CDR3 has 16 amino acids. The CDR3 nucleotides are TGTGCCAGCTCACCGAATGGACAGGGGGCGTCCTACGAGCAGTACTTC. Its translation: CASSPNGQGASYEQYF. Full variable domain (missing parts from reference TRBV18 and TRBJ2-7): NAGVMQNPRHLVRRRGQEARLRCSPMKGHSHVYWYRQLPEEGLKFMVYLQKENIIDESGMPKERFSAEFPKEGPSILRIQQVVRGDSAAYFCASSPNGQGASYEQYFGPGTRLTVT.

This clonotype was seen repeatedly, ten times or more. The chain couples TRBV12-3 or TRBV12-4 to TRBJ1-1; D is undetermined. V lost 3 bases and J 2 bases, leaving 19 bases between the germline ends. The CDR3 covers 17 residues. CDR3: CASSFWGLRGVNTEAFF. The CDR3 DNA reads TGTGCCAGCAGTTTCTGGGGTTTGAGAGGTGTTAACACTGAAGCTTTCTTT.

This clonotype was detected many times. The chain has TRBV5-6 and TRBJ2-1; the D is unclear. The CDR3 spans 13 residues. The germline V gene has CDR1 SGHDT and CDR2 YYEEEE. Trimming removed 4 bases from V and 7 bases from J, with 12 bases in between. CDR3 coding DNA: TGTGCCAGCAGCCCAACCTACCTTAATGAGCAGTTCTTC. Translation: CASSPTYLNEQFF.

At least ten counts were recorded for this clonotype. The chain joins TRBV20-1 to TRBJ2-2; no reliable D call. CDR1 and CDR2 from the germline V gene are DFQATT and SNEGSKA (reference sequence). This CDR3 has 11 amino acids. The V end was cut by 6 bases, the J end by 9 bases, with 11 bases between. CDR3 loop: CSAPLGRELFF. The DNA of the CDR3 is TGCAGTGCCCCCCTGGGCAGGGAGCTGTTTTTT.

This clonotype was recorded at least ten times. This rearrangement joins TRBV7-2 to TRBJ2-3, with 8 bases that match TRBD2. CDR3 size: 14 residues. V shed 5 bases and J 4 bases; nucleotides not matched to a gene: 5. Germline CDR1 and CDR2: SGHTA and FQGNSA. The CDR3 coding sequence is TGTGCCAGCAGCCCGGGGGGGGCCGCAGATACGCAGTATTTT. Protein: CASSPGGAADTQYF.

For this clonotype: At one boundary the junction diverges from the germline segment, which might be a read error. This CDR3 reads CAISWGSGGTDTQYF. CDR3 nucleotides: TGTGCCATCAGCTGGGGATCGGGGGGCACAGATACGCAGTATTTT. The chain has TRBV5-6 and TRBJ2-3; tentative D call: TRBD2 (6 bases). Germline CDR1 SGHDT, CDR2 YYEEEE. This CDR3 is built from 15 residues.